These 29 T cell receptor beta chains originate from one sample sequenced in a study of shared clonotypes between healthy human individuals. Sequenced by immunoSEQ multiplex PCR; TCRdb stores in-frame clones only, minus some. The sample holds a few hundred thousand clones; around 97% are singletons and the top ten take 0.045% to 0.06%. Sequencing used naive CD4+ T cells sorted from blood. Subset noted: CD45RA+ positively selected. These receptors were collected from a woman in her twenties or thirties in good health.

This clone was recorded once. The V call is TRBV14, the J call TRBJ2-1; TRBD1 agrees at 8 bases. V dropped 8 bases and J dropped 2; count of bases not matched to a gene: 8. CDR3 length: 15 residues. CDR1 and CDR2 (germline): SGHDN, FVKESK. The CDR3 sequence: CASHSGTGTYNEQFF. DNA for the CDR3: TGTGCCAGCCACTCCGGGACAGGCACCTACAATGAGCAGTTCTTC.

The gene calls are TRBV19 and TRBJ2-1, with TRBD2 identical over 8 bases. Looked up from germline, CDR1 is LNHDA and CDR2 is SQIVND (reference sequence). Germline trimming cut 11 bases from V and 0 bases from J; bases unmatched to any gene: 12. CDR3 length: 16 residues. The CDR3 here is CASKAGGYSSYNEQFF. CDR3 nucleotides: TGTGCCTCAAAGGCGGGGGGCTACAGCTCCTACAATGAGCAGTTCTTC.

The rearrangement uses TRBV19 and TRBJ1-5; TRBD1 aligns across 8 bases. The CDR3 runs 17 residues. V shed 2 bases, J shed 6 bases, and the junction held 12 bases outside the gene matches. Germline V gene lookup returns CDR1 LNHDA and CDR2 SQIVND (reference sequence). The CDR3 is CASSIQGALGATQPQHF. CDR3 DNA: TGTGCCAGTAGTATACAGGGGGCGCTTGGGGCAACTCAGCCCCAGCATTTT.

The chain couples TRBV7-8 to TRBJ1-5, with 9 bases that match TRBD1. After removal of 5 bases from V and 6 bases from J, the junction contained 5 bases not matched to a gene. The length of the CDR3 is 14 residues. Germline CDR1 reads SGHVS; CDR2 reads FQNEAQ. The CDR3 bases are TGTGCCAGCAGCGCGGGACAGGGTGCTCAGCCCCAGCATTTT. Translated, it gives CASSAGQGAQPQHF.

CDR3 coding DNA: TGTGCCAGCAGGGTAGTGAACACTGAAGCTTTCTTT. Residues: CASRVVNTEAFF. The chain recombines TRBV28 with TRBJ1-1; D gene uncertain. There are 12 residues in the CDR3. Trimming took 6 bases from V and 0 from J, leaving 5 bases between them. The germline CDR1 and CDR2 sequences are MDHEN and SYDVKM.

J is TRBJ2-5 and V is TRBV28; weak D call: TRBD1 (6 bases). Judging by the DNA end, TRBJ2-7 fits better; the J call may be wrong. The CDR3 consists of 12 residues. CDR1 is MDHEN, CDR2 SYDVKM, per germline. CDR3 region: CASSRDIDEQYF. For the CDR3, the DNA is TGTGCCAGCAGCCGGGACATTGACGAGCAGTACTTC.

The chain carries TRBV30 and TRBJ1-4, with a possible D match to TRBD1 (6 bases). Trimming left V 5 bases short and J 8 bases short, with 24 bases between. CDR3 size: 16 residues. CDR1 and CDR2 (germline): GTSNPN, SVGIG (reference sequence). CDR3 nucleotides: TGTGCCTGGGGGGGCATCCCGGGACCCCGAGAAGAAAAACTGTTTTTT. This gives the protein CAWGGIPGPREEKLFF.

J is TRBJ2-7 and V is TRBV2, with 8 bases matching TRBD2. The CDR3 runs 15 residues. Per germline, CDR1 SNHLY and CDR2 FYNNEI. V lost 6 bases and J lost 2; bases outside the gene matches: 9. The CDR3 DNA is TGTGCCAGCAGGCGAGGCGGGACTAGGGCCTACGAGCAGTACTTC. Translation gives CASRRGGTRAYEQYF.

The V gene is TRBV11-3, the J gene TRBJ2-1; TRBD2 is a possible D gene (6 bases). Germline loops: CDR1 SGHNT, CDR2 YENEEA. The length of the CDR3 is 16 residues. V was clipped by 2 bases and J by 2 bases, with 13 bases between them. CDR3 sequence reads: CASSLSSGRTYNEQFF. CDR3 bases: TGTGCCAGCAGCTTAAGTAGCGGCCGAACCTACAATGAGCAGTTCTTC.

There are a few counts of this clone. The chain carries TRBV30 and TRBJ1-5; D uncertain. V shed 4 bases and J shed 4 bases, with 11 bases lying between them. The CDR3 contains 13 residues. The germline V gene has CDR1 GTSNPN and CDR2 SVGIG (reference sequence). The CDR3 region is CAWNMSGNQPQHF. In nucleotides, the CDR3 is TGTGCCTGGAATATGTCGGGGAATCAGCCCCAGCATTTT.

The chain carries TRBV6-6 and TRBJ2-7; a weak D match, TRBD1 (6 bases). V lost 5 bases, J lost 0 bases, and 14 bases lay in between. The CDR3 is made up of 15 amino acids. Germline V gives CDR1 MNHNY, CDR2 SVGAGI (reference sequence). CDR3 sequence reads: CASSPPGDLSYEQYF. CDR3 sequence (DNA): TGTGCCAGCAGTCCCCCAGGGGACCTCTCCTACGAGCAGTACTTC.

This rearrangement joins TRBV6-1 to TRBJ1-5; D not certain. From germline, CDR1 is MNHNS and CDR2 SASEGT. CDR3 length: 13 amino acids. Deletions cut 5 bases from V and 4 bases from J, with 9 bases between. DNA for the CDR3: TGTGCCAGCAGTACAACAGCTAATCAGCCCCAGCATTTT. As protein: CASSTTANQPQHF.

The chain recombines TRBV28 with TRBJ1-4; D possibly corresponds to TRBD1 (6 bases). Germline V CDR1 and CDR2: MDHEN, SYDVKM. The CDR3 covers 13 residues. Trimming shortened V by 4 bases and J by 8 bases, and 11 bases separated the two germline ends. The CDR3 region is CASSYDRTEKLFF. The DNA of the CDR3 is TGTGCCAGCAGTTACGACAGGACGGAAAAACTGTTTTTT.

This chain uses TRBV30 with TRBJ2-5; D gene unclear. Deletions cut 0 bases from V and 3 bases from J, with 5 bases between. Germline values: CDR1 GTSNPN, CDR2 SVGIG (reference sequence). This CDR3 spans 12 amino acids. DNA of the CDR3: TGTGCCTGGAGTGTTCTAGAAGAGACCCAGTACTTC. This translates into CAWSVLEETQYF.

With respect to this clone: Other DNA variants within this sample encode the same CDR3. The gene calls are TRBV5-4 and TRBJ2-5; 13 bases are a match to TRBD2. V was clipped by 0 bases and J by 5 bases; unmatched bases: 4. Germline loops: CDR1 SGHNT, CDR2 YYREEE (reference sequence). The CDR3 has 16 amino acids. The CDR3 sequence is CASSLGLAGGGETQYF. DNA of the CDR3: TGTGCCAGCAGCTTGGGACTAGCGGGAGGTGGGGAGACCCAGTACTTC. The variable domain in full, with the rest retrieved from reference TRBV5-4 and TRBJ2-5, is ETGVTQSPTHLIKTRGQQVTLRCSSQSGHNTVSWYQQALGQGPQFIFQYYREEENGRGNFPPRFSGLQFPNYSSELNVNALELDDSALYLCASSLGLAGGGETQYFGPGTRLLVL.

Only one count was recorded for this clone. The V gene is TRBV2, the J gene TRBJ2-3; no clear D. The CDR3 length is 13 residues. CDR1 and CDR2 (germline): SNHLY, FYNNEI. The V end lost 3 bases, the J end lost 2 bases, and 6 bases lay between the germline ends. CDR3 in amino acids: CASSDGFTDTQYF. The CDR3 DNA is TGTGCCAGCAGTGACGGTTTCACAGATACGCAGTATTTT.

The genes are TRBV7-2 and TRBJ1-1; weak D call: TRBD1 (6 bases). Trimming took 5 bases from V and 11 from J, leaving 15 bases between them. The CDR3 has 12 amino acids. CDR1 is SGHTA and CDR2 is FQGNSA in the germline V gene. Here the CDR3 DNA reads TGTGCCAGCAGCGACGACAGGCGGGGCGCTTTCTTT. The encoded protein is CASSDDRRGAFF.

The CDR3 here is CASSLGIGEGEDTQYF. The CDR3 DNA is TGTGCCAGCAGCCTCGGCATAGGTGAGGGGGAAGATACGCAGTATTTT. This chain connects TRBV9 to TRBJ2-3; possibly TRBD1 for D (6 bases). V lost 4 bases to trimming and J lost 5 bases, with 20 bases between them. The CDR3 is 16 residues long. Germline V CDR1 and CDR2: SGDLS, YYNGEE.

The J gene is TRBJ2-7, the V gene TRBV5-1, with 12 bases lining up with TRBD2. The CDR3 loop spans 15 amino acids. The V gene end was trimmed by 3 bases and the J gene end by 2 bases; junction bases not matched to a gene: 3. Germline V gene data show CDR1 as SGHRS and CDR2 as YFSETQ. The CDR3: CASSSTSGGTYEQYF. Here the CDR3 DNA reads TGCGCCAGCAGCTCGACTAGCGGGGGAACCTACGAGCAGTACTTC.

V is TRBV5-1 and J is TRBJ2-2; 14 bases match TRBD2. J was trimmed by 4 bases and V by 6 bases; bases with no gene match: 2. The germline gives CDR1 SGHRS, CDR2 YFSETQ. This CDR3 comprises 15 residues. For the CDR3, the DNA is TGCGCCAGCATTGGACTAGCGGGAGGCACCGGGGAGCTGTTTTTT. It specifies CASIGLAGGTGELFF. The variable domain in full, with the rest retrieved from reference TRBV5-1 and TRBJ2-2, is KAGVTQTPRYLIKTRGQQVTLSCSPISGHRSVSWYQQTPGQGLQFLFEYFSETQRNKGNFPGRFSGRQFSNSRSEMNVSTLELGDSALYLCASIGLAGGTGELFFGEGSRLTVL.

This sequence joins TRBV30 and TRBJ2-6; unclear D gene. The CDR3 is made up of 14 amino acids. The germline CDR1 and CDR2 sequences are GTSNPN and SVGIG (reference sequence). V lost 0 bases and J lost 0, with 3 bases in between. The CDR3 sequence: CAWSVTSGANVLTF. CDR3 coding DNA: TGTGCCTGGAGTGTGACCTCTGGGGCCAACGTCCTGACTTTC.

This clone showed up just once. This chain links TRBV19 with TRBJ2-5; 7 positions agree with TRBD1. CDR1 LNHDA and CDR2 SQIVND come from the germline V gene (reference sequence). J lost 1 base, V lost 5 bases, and 4 bases had no gene match. This CDR3 has 14 amino acids. The CDR3 DNA sequence: TGTGCCAGTAGTGGACAGGCCATCCAAGAGACCCAGTACTTC. As protein: CASSGQAIQETQYF.

The chain carries TRBV11-2 and TRBJ2-7; TRBD2 matches 14 bases. Losses at the gene ends were 5 bases for V and 2 bases for J; bases not matched to a gene: 5. CDR1 is SGHAT and CDR2 is FQNNGV in the germline V gene. The CDR3 has 16 residues. CDR3 nucleotides: TGTGCCAGCAGCCCAGGGACTAGCGGGAGCCCCTACGAGCAGTACTTC. It translates to CASSPGTSGSPYEQYF. The complete variable domain, with remaining parts taken from reference TRBV11-2 and TRBJ2-7, reads EAGVAQSPRYKIIEKRQSVAFWCNPISGHATLYWYQQILGQGPKLLIQFQNNGVVDDSQLPKDRFSAERLKGVDSTLKIQPAKLEDSAVYLCASSPGTSGSPYEQYFGPGTRLTVT.

The chain has TRBV6-6 and TRBJ1-2; D possibly corresponds to TRBD1 (6 bases). Trimming removed 0 bases from V and 2 bases from J, with 10 bases in between. Per the germline V gene, CDR1 is MNHNY and CDR2 is SVGAGI (reference sequence). The CDR3 covers 15 residues. The CDR3 nucleotides are TGTGCCAGCAGTTACTCGATAGGACAGAACTATGGCTACACCTTC. This sequence encodes CASSYSIGQNYGYTF.

This clone was seen more than once but under ten times. The gene calls are TRBV27 and TRBJ1-2; 10 bases are shared with TRBD1. Unmatched junction bases numbered 7, after V lost 6 bases and J lost 6 bases. This CDR3 has 14 amino acids. Germline values: CDR1 MNHEY, CDR2 SMNVEV (reference sequence). Here the CDR3 DNA reads TGTGCCAGCAGGAGTAGACAGGGGGCGGATGGCTACACCTTC. Amino acids: CASRSRQGADGYTF.

The chain has TRBV2 and TRBJ1-1; D remains ambiguous. Trimming shortened V by 1 base and J by 0 bases, and 9 bases separated the two germline ends. Germline V gene data show CDR1 as SNHLY and CDR2 as FYNNEI. This CDR3 is built from 15 residues. This CDR3 is CASSEERTVNTEAFF. DNA of the CDR3: TGTGCCAGCAGTGAAGAGAGGACGGTGAACACTGAAGCTTTCTTT.

The J gene is TRBJ1-3, the V gene TRBV7-2, with a weak D call TRBD1 (5 bases). Trimming left V 4 bases short and J 1 base short, with 17 bases between. This CDR3 spans 17 amino acids. Germline V CDR1 and CDR2: SGHTA, FQGNSA. The CDR3 region is CASSSQAGTVSGNTIYF. CDR3 nucleotides: TGTGCCAGCAGCTCCCAAGCGGGGACGGTATCTGGAAACACCATATATTTT.

This rearrangement joins TRBV5-1 to TRBJ1-1; the D gene is possibly TRBD1 (6 bases). The CDR3 has 13 residues. In germline, CDR1 is SGHRS, CDR2 YFSETQ. V was trimmed by 0 bases and J by 4 bases, leaving 7 bases between them. This CDR3 is CASSLDRATEAFF. For the CDR3, the DNA is TGCGCCAGCAGCTTGGACAGGGCCACTGAAGCTTTCTTT. Full variable domain (outside the CDR3, taken from reference TRBV5-1 and TRBJ1-1): KAGVTQTPRYLIKTRGQQVTLSCSPISGHRSVSWYQQTPGQGLQFLFEYFSETQRNKGNFPGRFSGRQFSNSRSEMNVSTLELGDSALYLCASSLDRATEAFFGQGTRLTVV.

This rearrangement joins TRBV11-3 to TRBJ1-1; D is undetermined. The CDR3 totals 13 residues. Trimming removed 6 bases from V and 0 bases from J, with 8 bases in between. Germline CDR1 is SGHNT and CDR2 is YENEEA. The CDR3 DNA is TGTGCCAGCAGAGCGATTATGAACACTGAAGCTTTCTTT. Encoded protein: CASRAIMNTEAFF.